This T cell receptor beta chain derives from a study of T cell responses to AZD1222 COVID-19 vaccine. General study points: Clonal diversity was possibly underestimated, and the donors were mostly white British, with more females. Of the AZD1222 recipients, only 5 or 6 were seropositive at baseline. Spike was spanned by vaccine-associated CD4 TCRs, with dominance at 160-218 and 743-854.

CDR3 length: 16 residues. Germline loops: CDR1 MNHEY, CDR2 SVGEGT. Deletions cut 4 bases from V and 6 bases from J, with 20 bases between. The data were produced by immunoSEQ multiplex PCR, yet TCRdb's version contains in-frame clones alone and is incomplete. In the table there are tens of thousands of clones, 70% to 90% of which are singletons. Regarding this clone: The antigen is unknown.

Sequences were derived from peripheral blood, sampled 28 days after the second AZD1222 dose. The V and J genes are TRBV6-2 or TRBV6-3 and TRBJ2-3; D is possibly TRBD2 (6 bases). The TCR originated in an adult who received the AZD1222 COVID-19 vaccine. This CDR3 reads CASSSRTSLAGDTQYF. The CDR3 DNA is TGTGCCAGCAGTTCCAGAACTAGTTTGGCGGGGGATACGCAGTATTTT.